These 16 T cell receptor beta chains were sequenced from one sample in a study of post-analysis software for immune sequencing data. Study findings and constraints: TRBV segments more frequent in patients than in controls numbered about five and included TRBV5-6, TRBV5-1 and TRBV20-1.

Included in the TCR beta cDNA libraries were unique molecular identifiers. TCRdb called the PCR reads again in MiXCR, with one record for every CDR3 protein. Among approximately 690,000 distinct CDR3 sequences listed, 55% to 60% were seen once. No antigen is known for these receptors. Sample: blood. These receptors all stem from a girl aged 2-15 years with multiple sclerosis.

This clonotype was recorded a few times. The chain carries TRBV5-1 and TRBJ2-1, with a tentative D call TRBD1 (6 bases). V lost 4 bases and J lost 5, with 16 bases in between. The CDR3 is 15 amino acids. Germline V gene sequence: CDR1 SGHRS, CDR2 YFSETQ. The CDR3 DNA sequence: TGCGCCAGCAGCGGGCCGGGACAAGGGGACAATGAGCAGTTCTTC. Its translation: CASSGPGQGDNEQFF. The full variable domain, its missing parts supplied by reference TRBV5-1 and TRBJ2-1, is KAGVTQTPRYLIKTRGQQVTLSCSPISGHRSVSWYQQTPGQGLQFLFEYFSETQRNKGNFPGRFSGRQFSNSRSEMNVSTLELGDSALYLCASSGPGQGDNEQFFGPGTRLTVL.

The V call is TRBV5-1, the J call TRBJ2-7; D may correspond to TRBD1 or TRBD2 (7 bases each). V lost 5 bases and J lost 5, with 14 bases in between. Germline assignment: CDR1 SGHRS and CDR2 YFSETQ. The CDR3 sequence is 13 residues long. The CDR3 DNA reads as TGCGCCAGCAGTTGGCAGGGGGGGAACGAGCAGTACTTC. Amino acids: CASSWQGGNEQYF.

This clonotype was detected once. The V and J genes are TRBV4-3 and TRBJ1-5, with 7 bases that match TRBD1. Per the germline V gene, CDR1 is LGHNA and CDR2 is YSLEER. The trim removed 0 bases at V and 7 bases at J, leaving 3 bases unmatched. The CDR3 runs to 14 residues. CDR3: CASSQERGRQPQHF. CDR3 nucleotide sequence: TGCGCCAGCAGCCAAGAAAGGGGGCGGCAGCCCCAGCATTTT.

The V and J genes are TRBV5-1 and TRBJ2-5; TRBD2 is a possible D gene (7 bases). The germline V gene encodes CDR1 SGHRS and CDR2 YFSETQ. V was cut by 0 bases and J by 4 bases, with 16 bases left in between. This CDR3 has 16 residues. The CDR3 DNA is TGCGCCAGCAGCTTGGCCCCGGGGGGCGGAGGAGAGACCCAGTACTTC. Translation: CASSLAPGGGGETQYF.

V and J are TRBV2 and TRBJ2-1; D remains ambiguous. This CDR3 spans 14 amino acids. The germline V gene has CDR1 SNHLY and CDR2 FYNNEI. The germline V and J ends were trimmed by 4 bases and 7 bases, with 14 bases remaining between them. The CDR3 region has the DNA TGTGCCAGCAGTGGGGTTAGTGGCCTTAATGAGCAGTTCTTC. As protein: CASSGVSGLNEQFF.

This rearrangement joins TRBV5-1 to TRBJ1-1; D is unresolved. This CDR3 comprises 14 residues. V gave up 3 bases and J gave up 4 bases, with 13 bases separating them. In germline, CDR1 is SGHRS, CDR2 YFSETQ. CDR3 bases: TGCGCCAGCAGCTCCCTTCCGGGTAGCACTGAAGCTTTCTTT. Protein product: CASSSLPGSTEAFF.

V gene TRBV7-2 combines with J gene TRBJ1-2; TRBD1 is a possible D gene (5 bases). In germline, CDR1 is SGHTA, CDR2 FQGNSA. The germline V and J ends were trimmed by 1 base and 2 bases, with 20 bases remaining between them. This CDR3 contains 18 residues. The CDR3 bases are TGTGCCAGCAGCTTAGGTATAAGGGGCAGACCCTCGAACTATGGCTACACCTTC. As protein: CASSLGIRGRPSNYGYTF.

The V gene is TRBV7-3, the J gene TRBJ1-2; no firm D call. The CDR3 runs to 15 residues. The germline gives CDR1 SGHTA, CDR2 FQGTGA. The V gene lost 2 bases and the J gene lost 1 base, with 11 bases spanning the gap. The CDR3 reads CASSLSTGINYGYTF. The DNA of the CDR3 is TGTGCCAGCAGCTTATCCACGGGGATTAACTATGGCTACACCTTC.

The chain uses TRBV21-1 and TRBJ2-7; the D call of TRBD2 is as the table states it, not checked on the DNA. TRBV21-1 is classified as a pseudogene. The CDR3 spans 14 residues. CDR3 region: CASNALAGPYEQYF. The CDR3 nucleotides read TGTGCCAGCAACGCACTAGCTGGACCCTACGAGCAGTACTTC.

The chain joins TRBV15 to TRBJ2-5, with 7 bases aligning to TRBD1. The V and J ends lost 3 bases and 1 base, in that order; junction bases with no gene match: 2. This CDR3 is built from 14 residues. Germline loops: CDR1 LNHNV, CDR2 YYDKDF (reference sequence). CDR3 in amino acids: CATSRGQIQETQYF. The CDR3 DNA reads as TGTGCCACCAGCAGGGGACAGATCCAAGAGACCCAGTACTTC.

The rearrangement links TRBV7-9 to TRBJ2-7; D is uncertain. Per the germline V gene, CDR1 is SEHNR and CDR2 is FQNEAQ (reference sequence). CDR3 length: 11 amino acids. Trimming shortened V by 5 bases and J by 2 bases, and 4 bases separated the two germline ends. The CDR3 region has the DNA TGTGCCAGCAGCGTCGCCTACGAGCAGTACTTC. As protein: CASSVAYEQYF. Combining the CDR3 with reference TRBV7-9 and TRBJ2-7 gives the whole variable domain DTGVSQNPRHKITKRGQNVTFRCDPISEHNRLYWYRQTLGQGPEFLTYFQNEAQLEKSRLLSDRFSAERPKGSFSTLEIQRTEQGDSAMYLCASSVAYEQYFGPGTRLTVT.

This clonotype has more than one count but fewer than ten. This chain links TRBV4-1 with TRBJ2-6; no definite D call. The CDR3 is 15 residues long. Per germline, CDR1 MGHRA and CDR2 YSYEKL. The V gene lost 4 bases and the J gene lost 2 bases, with 9 bases spanning the gap. DNA for the CDR3: TGCGCCAGCAGCCCGGACGGGCCTGGGGCCAACGTCCTGACTTTC. Translation gives CASSPDGPGANVLTF.

This clonotype was observed a handful of times. The CDR3 region is CAIEEGPDDGYTF. In nucleotides, the CDR3 is TGTGCCATTGAAGAGGGTCCAGACGATGGCTACACCTTC. V usage is TRBV10-3 and J usage is TRBJ1-2, with D unresolved. The length of the CDR3 is 13 residues. Per germline, CDR1 ENHRY and CDR2 SYGVKD. The V end lost 9 bases, the J end lost 6 bases, and 17 bases lay between the germline ends.

This clonotype has just a few counts. The rearrangement uses TRBV27 and TRBJ1-2; D is ambiguous. The CDR3 has 13 residues. Trimming took off 5 bases at V and 2 bases at J, with 9 bases between the two ends. In germline, CDR1 is MNHEY, CDR2 SMNVEV (reference sequence). CDR3 sequence: CASSVGLNYGYTF. The CDR3 nucleotides read TGTGCCAGCAGTGTAGGGCTCAACTATGGCTACACCTTC.

This clonotype has a single count. An end of the junction differs from the germline gene, which may be a read error. This rearrangement joins TRBV12-3 or TRBV12-4 to TRBJ2-3, with TRBD2 matching 8 bases. The CDR3 is 21 residues long. DNA of the CDR3: TGTACCAGCAGTTTCAGGGCAAGAGCCTTAAGCGGGGGACCAAGCACAGATACGCAGTATTTT. This sequence encodes CTSSFRARALSGGPSTDTQYF.

V gene TRBV6-5 combines with J gene TRBJ2-7, with D perhaps TRBD1 or TRBD2 (5 bases each). With 6 bases removed from V and 2 bases from J, the gap between germline ends came to 20 bases. Germline V gene sequence: CDR1 MNHEY, CDR2 SVGAGI. The CDR3 covers 16 residues. Written as DNA, the CDR3 is TGTGCCAGCAGAAATAACGCCGGGACGATGGCCTACGAGCAGTACTTC. It yields the protein CASRNNAGTMAYEQYF.